Listed here is a single TCR beta chain. Its antigen remains undetermined. Base qualities are not provided; no much larger clone lies one nucleotide away. Taken from cysteine to phenylalanine, the CDR3 has 16 residues. The read is trimmed to its CDR3 DNA, 48 bases read in frame from base 1. Cut back by 4 bases and 7 bases, the V and J ends lie 22 bases apart. Reading the germline V gene (reference sequence) gives CDR1 SEHNR and CDR2 FQNEAQ. After around ten days of culture, CD4+ T cells were isolated with the EasySep CD4+ T cell isolation kit. Participants received two doses of either the BNT162b2 or the mRNA-1273 mRNA SARS-CoV-2 vaccine. None of the healthy vaccine recipients had a prior SARS-CoV-2 infection, which was confirmed by nucleocapsid antibody tests that came back negative both before and after vaccination. On days 3 and 7, half of the culture medium was replaced with fresh IL-2-containing medium. Each peptide stimulation condition was cultured in triplicate wells unless otherwise noted. PBMC were separated from whole blood using Ficoll-Paque Plus gradient centrifugation and were then either cryopreserved at -140C or used fresh. The QIAamp micro DNA kit was used to extract genomic DNA from the cultured CD4+ T cells.

The entry originates in a study of vaccination effects on CD4 cells after COVID-19 (dated by TCRdb to between 2021 and 2024). Broadly, across the study: In the ViraFEST assay, PBMC were stimulated with viral peptide pools, and antigen-specific CD4+ T cell clonotypes were then identified by expansion using TCR sequencing. Across the study, the median time from the second dose to post-vaccine sampling was 72 days (range 14 to 241). Roughly 2.1 million PBMC per well were cultured in IMDM with about 5.1% human AB serum, roughly 10 IU/ml IL-2 and gentamicin, plus 10 ug/ml peptides. In both COVID-19 convalescent patients and infection-naive vaccine recipients, the study compared SARS-CoV-2 spike-specific CD4+ TCR repertoires from before mRNA vaccination with those from after it. The full study included around nine COVID-19 convalescent patients and a few SARS-CoV-2-naive healthy vaccine recipients. In the study, cultures from other donors were sequenced using the Oncomine TCR Beta short-read assay on an Illumina iSeq 100.

Overall study outcomes, separate from this receptor: The study was limited by a small number of convalescent patients and lacked early post-infection timepoints. At late post-vaccination timepoints, both infection-induced and vaccine-induced clones showed marked clonal contraction, consistent with waning T cell responses. Among healthy vaccine recipients, nearly all vaccine-induced clones were SARS-CoV-2 mono-reactive, and only 1 of 255 was cross-reactive with common cold coronaviruses.

Library preparation was by the immunoSEQ multiplex PCR assay. DNA from the cultured and isolated CD4+ T cells underwent TCR beta CDR3 sequencing. Per the authors' processing: The analysis removed non-productive TCR sequences, trimmed reads to the CDR3 region, and retained only CDR3s that were 7 or more amino acids long. The MANAFEST web app was used to identify antigen-specific clonotypes by comparing expansion in peptide wells with expansion in reference cultures. Positive clones required FDR<0.05 expansion versus reference and all other wells, odds ratio above 5, and frequency above 0.1% in two replicate wells. A clonotype was defined as cross-reactive if the clonotype was significantly expanded both in SARS-CoV-2 spike wells and in at least one common cold coronavirus spike condition. CDR3 similarity was assessed by Levenshtein distance with the stringdist R package, and unrooted trees were built with ape in R 3.6.1. This immuneACCESS table, as held by TCRdb, lists in-frame sequences with V and J called but not all clones. Of the missing ones, under half trace to an unresolved V gene in checked studies; the others have no known cause. V, J and clone size were drawn from that table, and D and trimming were deduced from the DNA. The sample table records approximately 60,000 clones; just under 80% of these occur just once. More than 4% of the sample lies in the top ten.

Material: CD4+ T cells from PBMCs cultured without peptide, obtained after COVID-19 vaccination. The rearranged segments are TRBV7-9 and TRBJ1-2; the D gene is unclear. The origin of this receptor is a human donor who received a COVID-19 vaccine. The CDR3 is CASSSPGNREVLGYTF. The nucleotides read TGTGCCAGCAGCTCCCCAGGCAATCGGGAGGTTCTTGGCTACACCTTC.